This TCR beta chain came from a study of monozygotic twins with inflammatory bowel disease. As for this clonotype: Its antigen is unidentified.

Study-wide results and caveats: Patient repertoires may carry noise from differing immunosuppressive treatments.

Using eight separate reactions per sample, the authors generated cDNA. Added by template switching were UMIs that each held a 6-nucleotide sample barcode. With the 5' RACE reads reprocessed, TCRdb shows one record per CDR3 protein and no DNA. The listing records around 450,000 distinct CDR3 sequences. The material sequenced was blood. The TCR originated in a human donor with ulcerative colitis or Crohn's disease, or a healthy co-twin of an affected twin (not recorded which).

CDR3 loop: CASSQSSSETQYF. J is TRBJ2-5 and V is TRBV4-3; the D call from TCRdb, TRBD2, cannot be confirmed without DNA. The CDR3 contains 13 residues. CDR1 and CDR2 (germline): LGHNA, YSLEER.